The T cell receptor beta chain described here comes from a study of molecular identifiers for immune sequencing clone quantification. Study in general: Replicate RNA from approximately 20,000 or 98,000 naive CD8 T cells formed five aliquots; four were sequenced. Study results and limitations: Effector cells had over 98% of their molecules in clones above 20 RNA copies, while naive cells had under 1%.

This clonotype was counted a few times. What it binds is not known. Using its own MiXCR run on the PCR reads, TCRdb lists one record per CDR3 protein. The sample consists of about 40,000 distinct CDR3 sequences, less than 20% of them appearing once. This TCR came from a human donor in good health. Some libraries in this study had Jurkat cell RNA spiked in. The sequenced sample was naive CD8+ T cells from blood, with Jurkat cell RNA spiked in. As for subset: FACS-sorted CD8+CD4-CCR7+CD45RA+ naive T cells.

The CDR3 region has the DNA TGTGCCAGCAGCTATTCCTCTGGAAACACCATATATTTT. Translated: CASSYSSGNTIYF. The chain is built from TRBV11-2 and TRBJ1-3, with D uncertain. The length of the CDR3 is 13 residues. V was cut by 4 bases and J by 0 bases, with 4 bases left in between. CDR1 is SGHAT and CDR2 is FQNNGV in the germline V gene.